This TCR beta chain was identified during a study of blood T cell repertoires in COVID-19. About the study: The origin of the acute and convalescent COVID-19 samples was the United States, Italy and Spain. PBMCs, B-cell-depleted T cells, or T cells provided the cDNA or gDNA that made up the material.

Participants had their cohort set by participant-reported clinical history. The CDR3 is 16 residues long. The germline CDR1 and CDR2 sequences are KGHSH and LQKENI. V was clipped by 2 bases and J by 1 base, with 12 bases between them. Original processing methods: Amplification with reference gene primers provided the estimates of nucleated cell counts. Some clones are missing from TCRdb's copy, which holds only in-frame ones; the method was immunoSEQ multiplex PCR. The D gene and trimming were derived from the DNA, and the V and J assignments and clone size from that table. The sample consists of fewer than 350,000 clones, around 84% of them appearing once.

The chain combines TRBV18 with TRBJ1-3, with D possibly being TRBD1 (6 bases). This receptor was taken from a woman in her thirties who had been exposed to COVID-19. The specimen sequenced was PBMCs or T cells enriched from blood (not recorded which). The CDR3, as DNA: TGTGCCAGCTCACCAGTCGGGGACACTTCTGGAAACACCATATATTTT. This translates into CASSPVGDTSGNTIYF.